This T cell receptor (beta chain) is from a study of PD-L1 blockade in urothelial cancer (dated by TCRdb to about 2017). Describing the broader study: Every patient began therapy in the mid-2010s and was given atezolizumab 1,200 mg intravenously every 3 weeks. In the same patients, whole exome sequencing and RNA sequencing of pretreatment tumors were performed in addition to TCR sequencing. Blood samples were analyzed at two time points: 3 weeks after treatment start (second dose) and 6 weeks after treatment start. Progression-free survival longer than 6 months counted as durable clinical benefit, and TCR features were additionally tested against both progression-free and overall survival. Twenty-five of 29 patients were males with bladder-origin urothelial cancer, and about 60% of the 29 reported a prior smoking history. Blood samples yielded a median of about 150,000 T cells and tens of thousands of unique TCRs, with median clonality approximately 0.08. Nine patients achieved durable clinical benefit and 20 did not. Pretreatment tumor samples and matched peripheral blood, collected serially before and after atezolizumab treatment, underwent TCR sequencing. An ECOG performance status of 0 or 1 was recorded for the patients, and 0 to 3 prior chemotherapy regimens had been received by the patients. Around 30 patients had pretreatment blood TCR-seq, roughly 25 had at least one posttreatment blood collection, and roughly 25 had tumor TCR-seq. An exploratory multi-omic analysis was conducted of the somatic, immune and clinical correlates of response to PD-L1 blockade with atezolizumab in urothelial cancer. Overall study results and their limits: Because the sample size was small (n of about 29) and many exploratory analyses were performed, the results are intended to be hypothesis-generating. A pretreatment peripheral blood TCR clonality below the median was linked to improved progression-free and overall survival. Greater expansion of tumor-associated TCR clones in peripheral blood 3 weeks after the start of treatment was observed in patients with durable benefit (n of about 20, p = 0.022).

To estimate absolute template abundance from read counts, synthetic TCR analog templates were spiked into each PCR. The immunoSEQ assay was used to amplify TCRbeta CDR3 regions from genomic DNA with bias-controlled V and J gene primers. Sequencing of rearranged TCRbeta segments was done at approximately 20X coverage. On the study's bioinformatics: Sequencing errors were corrected by clustering, and CDR3s were annotated against IMGT so that V, D and J genes could be assigned. Downstream analyses used only productive TCRbeta rearrangements, leaving out any out-of-frame or stop-codon sequences. To compute clonality, Shannon entropy was normalized by the log of the number of unique productive sequences and then subtracted from one. Clones differing between time points or between blood and tumor were identified using Fisher's exact test with Benjamini-Hochberg correction, with an adjusted p below 0.01 applied as the threshold. What TCRdb holds here is the immuneACCESS table cut down to in-frame rearrangements. Part of the clones is not present; checked against another copy, under half of the missing clones reflect an unresolved V gene, and the others are unexplained. V, J and clone size derive from that table, while D and trimming were established from the DNA sequence. For this sample the table gives about 56,000 clones, of which 65% to 90% were detected only once. Of the sample, 15% to 19% is held by the ten largest clones.

Details on this clone: Its target antigen remains unknown. There are no base qualities to consult, and no much larger clone falls within one base.

The sample's time point label, in plain terms: pretreatment peripheral blood. The cohort comprised 25 to 35 patients with locally advanced or metastatic urothelial carcinoma treated at Memorial Sloan Kettering on a trial protocol. Peripheral blood mononuclear cells were collected from each patient pretreatment and during treatment, giving between 1 and 8 total time points per patient. The Qiagen DNeasy Blood extraction kit was used to purify genomic DNA from total PBMCs and from tumor samples. PBMCs were collected pretreatment and during treatment and were isolated and stored as previously described. Sequences SGHRS (CDR1) and YFSETQ (CDR2) are obtained from the germline V gene. The CDR3 goes from the cysteine to the phenylalanine over 15 residues. The only DNA kept is the CDR3, 45 bases in frame from the first base. The V end loses 5 bases and the J end loses 7 bases, and a stretch of 19 bases separates them.

The chain is made from TRBV5-1 and TRBJ2-1; the D region possibly corresponds to TRBD1 (6 bases align). The receptor was isolated from a man in his sixties or seventies with urothelial cancer. The source was PBMCs, collected around atezolizumab (anti-PD-L1) treatment. The CDR3 in this case is CASSSAQGNSNEQFF. The DNA is TGCGCCAGCAGTTCCGCTCAGGGGAATTCAAATGAGCAGTTCTTC.